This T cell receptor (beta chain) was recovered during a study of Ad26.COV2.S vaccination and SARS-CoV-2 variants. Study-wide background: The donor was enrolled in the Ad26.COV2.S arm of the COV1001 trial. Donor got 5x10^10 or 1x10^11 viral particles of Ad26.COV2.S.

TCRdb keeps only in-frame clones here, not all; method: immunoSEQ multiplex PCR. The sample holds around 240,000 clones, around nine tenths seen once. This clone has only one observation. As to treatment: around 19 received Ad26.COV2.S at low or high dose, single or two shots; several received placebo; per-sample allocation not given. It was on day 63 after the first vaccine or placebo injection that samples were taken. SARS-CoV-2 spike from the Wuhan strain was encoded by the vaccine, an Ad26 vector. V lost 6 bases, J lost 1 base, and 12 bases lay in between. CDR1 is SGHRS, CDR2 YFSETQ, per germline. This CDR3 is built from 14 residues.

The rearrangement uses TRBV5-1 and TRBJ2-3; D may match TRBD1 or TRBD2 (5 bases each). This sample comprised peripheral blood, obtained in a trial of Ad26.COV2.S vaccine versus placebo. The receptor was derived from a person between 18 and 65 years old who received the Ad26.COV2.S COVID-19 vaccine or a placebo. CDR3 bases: TGCGCCAGCATTAAGCAGGGAGGCACAGATACGCAGTATTTT. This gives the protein CASIKQGGTDTQYF. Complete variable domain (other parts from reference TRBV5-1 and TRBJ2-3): KAGVTQTPRYLIKTRGQQVTLSCSPISGHRSVSWYQQTPGQGLQFLFEYFSETQRNKGNFPGRFSGRQFSNSRSEMNVSTLELGDSALYLCASIKQGGTDTQYFGPGTRLTVL.